A selection of T cell receptor beta chains follows, all from one sample in a study of blood T cells in healthy people across ages. Each CDR3 protein gets one entry after TCRdb re-called the 5' RACE reads with MiXCR. The sample shows about 1.8 million distinct CDR3 sequences, around 48% of them seen only once. The sequenced sample consisted of blood. These receptors all stem from a woman aged 40 to 50 in good health. Both conserved end residues are part of each CDR3. The D gene is left open where the match is weak. Clone size, where shown, is once, few, many, or a class for clones that have expanded.

TRBD2	TRBV29-1	TRBJ2-1	.	TGCAGCGTTTCCCCCGGACAATCCTCCTCAGCGGGGGAATATGTGGATGAGCAGTTCTTC	CSVSPGQSSSAGEYVDEQFF
.	TRBV9	TRBJ2-5	.	TGTGCCAGCGGCGTAGACCCCGGCGCGGGTAGAGACGGGGAGCAGTACTTC	CASGVDPGAGRDGEQYF
.	TRBV12-5	TRBJ1-4	.	TGTGCTAGTGCCCTGGGACATCTCGAAAAACTGTTTTTT	CASALGHLEKLFF
.	TRBV4-3	TRBJ2-7	.	TGCGCCAGCAGCCAAGCGTCACCGGGGTTAGAGCAGTACTTC	CASSQASPGLEQYF
.	TRBV29-1	TRBJ2-1	.	TGCAGCGGCAGAAGAAGCTCCTACAATGAGCAGTTCTTC	CSGRRSSYNEQFF
TRBD1	TRBV20-1	TRBJ2-1	few	TGCAGTGCTAGAGGAAGGGACAGGGTTCACAATGAGCAGTTCTTC	CSARGRDRVHNEQFF
.	TRBV28	TRBJ2-5	.	TGTGCCAGCAGTTTTGTAGGGGTGGAGACCCAGTACTTC	CASSFVGVETQYF
.	TRBV20-1	TRBJ2-1	.	TGCAGTGCTAGAGATTGGGCTAGGAGCTCCTACAATAAGCAGTTCTTC	CSARDWARSSYNKQFF
TRBD2	TRBV29-1	TRBJ2-3	few	TGCAGCGTTGAACGACGGGGGGGGTCAGATACGCAGTATTTT	CSVERRGGSDTQYF
TRBD1	TRBV6-2/TRBV6-3	TRBJ2-3	.	TGTGCCAGCAGCCCGACCGGGACAGGGAGGGATACGCAGTATTTT	CASSPTGTGRDTQYF
.	TRBV10-3	TRBJ2-3	few	TGTGCCATCAACAATGCGGGTTATACGCAGTATTTT	CAINNAGYTQYF
.	TRBV7-6	TRBJ1-5	.	TGTGCCAGCAGCTCTAGTGGCAGAGATCAGCCCCAGCATTTT	CASSSSGRDQPQHF
.	TRBV4-1	TRBJ2-6	.	TGCGCCAGCAGCCAAATTCAGGGCCCTGGGGCCAACGTCCTGACTTTC	CASSQIQGPGANVLTF
.	TRBV6-5	TRBJ2-1	.	TGTGCCAGCAGTTACAGTCGCGGAAAATCTAGCTCCTACAATGAGCAGTTCTTC	CASSYSRGKSSSYNEQFF
TRBD1	TRBV28	TRBJ2-3	.	TGTGCCAGCAGTTTATCCAGGGGGTGGGGCACAGATACGCAGTATTTT	CASSLSRGWGTDTQYF
.	TRBV5-1	TRBJ2-3	few	TGCGCCAGCAGAGAGACTAGTCTGGATACGCAGTATTTT	CASRETSLDTQYF
TRBD2	TRBV5-4	TRBJ2-1	once	TGTGCCAGCGGCTTGGCCCCCCCTACTAGCGGGGGGGCCTACAATGAGCAGTTCTTC	CASGLAPPTSGGAYNEQFF
.	TRBV7-9	TRBJ1-4	once	TGTGCCAGCAGCGCCGCCGACGGGGAAAAACTGTTTTTT	CASSAADGEKLFF
.	TRBV4-2	TRBJ1-6	many	TGTGCCAGCAGCCAAGAGGGCGTTGTTGATTCACCCCTCCACTTT	CASSQEGVVDSPLHF
TRBD2	TRBV7-3	TRBJ2-3	.	TGTGCCAGCAGCTACCAGCGGGGAACCACAGATACGCAGTATTTT	CASSYQRGTTDTQYF
TRBD1	TRBV5-1	TRBJ2-5	.	TGCGCCAGCGAACCAGGGGGTGGGGAGACCCAGTACTTC	CASEPGGGETQYF
.	TRBV25-1	TRBJ1-4	.	TGTGCCAGCAGTGATCCCGGGCCTCCAAGACTGTTTTTT	CASSDPGPPRLFF
.	TRBV9	TRBJ1-6	.	TGTGCCAGCAGCGAGCAGACAGTGCTCGGGATTTCACCCCTCCACTTT	CASSEQTVLGISPLHF
.	TRBV7-9	TRBJ2-6	.	TGTGCCAGCAGCTTAATGTCGGTCTCTGGGGCCAACGTCCTGACTTTC	CASSLMSVSGANVLTF
TRBD2	TRBV20-1	TRBJ2-6	.	TGCAGTGCACAAGCGGGGAGCTCTGGGGCCAACGTCCTGACTTTC	CSAQAGSSGANVLTF
TRBD2	TRBV14	TRBJ2-1	.	TGTGCCAGCAGCCCTCGTCGGACTAGCGGATACAATGAGCAGTTCTTC	CASSPRRTSGYNEQFF
.	TRBV7-9	TRBJ1-1	few	TGTGCCAGCAGCTTATGGGAAACTGAAGCTTTCTTT	CASSLWETEAFF
.	TRBV20-1	TRBJ1-2	.	TGCAGTGCAGAGAGTTCAAACTATGGCTACACCTTC	CSAESSNYGYTF
.	TRBV6-1	TRBJ1-4	few	TGTGCCAGCCCGGGTGATAGCAGTGAAAAACTGTTTTTT	CASPGDSSEKLFF
.	TRBV7-2	TRBJ1-1	many	TGTGCCAGCAGCTTAGTGGGGAACACTGAAGCTTTCTTT	CASSLVGNTEAFF
.	TRBV28	TRBJ1-2	once	TGTGCCAGCAGTTTATATGGTGCTGGGGGCTATGATGGCTACACCTTC	CASSLYGAGGYDGYTF